This T cell receptor (beta chain) comes out of a study of T cell changes during pregnancy in multiple sclerosis (dated by TCRdb to the late 2010s). Broadly, across the study: The study examined how the T cell repertoire changed over the course of pregnancy in women with multiple sclerosis.

This clone was seen only a few times. Its antigen is unknown. No clone much larger than this one lies a single base away; base qualities are absent. The germline V gene provides CDR1 SGHRS and CDR2 YFSETQ. The CDR3 numbers 14 residues from cysteine through phenylalanine. The read is trimmed to its CDR3 DNA, 42 bases read in frame from base 1. V gives up 3 bases and J gives up 0 bases, and the segment between their germline ends measures 10 bases. Libraries came from the immunoSEQ multiplex PCR assay. TCRdb took over this immuneACCESS table, retaining in-frame rearrangements with V and J assigned. Such tables are incomplete; in checked studies, under half of the missing clones stem from an unresolved V gene, and the remainder is unexplained. This sample is represented by 20,000 to 25,000 clones; about 86% of them were singletons. Of the sample, 0.9% to 1.2% is held by the ten largest clones.

The source was CD4+ T cells from peripheral blood mononuclear cells, collected in the first trimester of pregnancy. This TCR came from a female donor in good health, enrolled as a control in a pregnancy study. Recombination joined TRBV5-1 with TRBJ2-7; TRBD2 might be the D gene, on 5 matching bases. The encoded CDR3 is CASSWGAHSYEQYF. DNA sequence: TGCGCCAGCAGCTGGGGAGCCCACTCCTACGAGCAGTACTTC. The full variable domain, with segments outside the CDR3 supplied by the reference TRBV5-1 and TRBJ2-7 proteins, appears as KAGVTQTPRYLIKTRGQQVTLSCSPISGHRSVSWYQQTPGQGLQFLFEYFSETQRNKGNFPGRFSGRQFSNSRSEMNVSTLELGDSALYLCASSWGAHSYEQYFGPGTRLTVT.